Following are 18 T cell receptor beta chains from one sample sequenced in a study of OX40 agonist ivuxolimab in advanced cancers. TCRdb keeps only in-frame clones here, not all; method: immunoSEQ multiplex PCR. This repertoire shows under 100,000 clones, 70% to 90% found once; its top ten account for approximately 0.67%. This specimen consisted of CD4+ or CD8+ T cells sorted from blood, obtained in a trial of the OX40 agonist ivuxolimab. Every receptor here comes from an adult with an advanced solid tumor such as melanoma, head and neck, liver or kidney cancer.

The chain employs TRBV13 and TRBJ2-3; D might be TRBD2 (6 bases). The germline V gene encodes CDR1 PRHDT and CDR2 FYEKMQ (reference sequence). V lost 7 bases and J lost 2, with 13 bases in between. The CDR3 has 14 residues. CDR3 DNA: TGTGCCAGCACGCCCAGGGACTTCACAGATACGCAGTATTTT. Protein: CASTPRDFTDTQYF.

The J gene is TRBJ2-6, the V gene TRBV27; D is perhaps TRBD1 or TRBD2 (5 bases each). Germline V gene lookup returns CDR1 MNHEY and CDR2 SMNVEV (reference sequence). This CDR3 is 15 amino acids long. Trimming cost V 5 bases and J 2 bases, with 10 bases left between them. In DNA form, the CDR3 reads TGTGCCAGCAGTAGCCAGGGAGCTGGGGCCAACGTCCTGACTTTC. Amino acids: CASSSQGAGANVLTF.

The chain is built from TRBV19 and TRBJ2-2; 7 bases line up with TRBD1. There are 16 residues in the CDR3. Germline loops: CDR1 LNHDA, CDR2 SQIVND (reference sequence). The V gene end was trimmed by 2 bases and the J gene end by 4 bases; junction bases not matched to a gene: 7. CDR3 protein: CASSIPGTATTGELFF. The CDR3 nucleotides read TGTGCCAGTAGTATACCCGGGACAGCCACCACCGGGGAGCTGTTTTTT.

V is TRBV9 and J is TRBJ2-5; D is uncertain. The better agreement between TRBJ2-7 and the DNA end casts doubt on the J call. CDR1 and CDR2 from the germline V gene are SGDLS and YYNGEE. The CDR3 runs 20 residues. CDR3 in amino acids: CASSPRPIIIGASQTYEQYF. The CDR3, as DNA: TGTGCCAGCAGCCCCAGACCCATTATTATCGGCGCGTCACAAACCTACGAGCAGTACTTC.

V gene TRBV27 combines with J gene TRBJ1-6; TRBD1 aligns across 7 bases. The junction had 9 bases not matched to a gene; V was cut back by 6 bases and J by 7 bases. CDR3 length: 15 residues. From germline, CDR1 is MNHEY and CDR2 SMNVEV (reference sequence). In DNA form, the CDR3 reads TGTGCCAGCAGAGTGAGCAGGGGGGTCAATTCACCCCTCCACTTT. Its translation is CASRVSRGVNSPLHF.

The chain combines TRBV29-1 with TRBJ2-3, with 12 bases that match TRBD2. With V trimmed by 5 bases and J by 3 bases, 9 bases remained unmatched. The CDR3 is made up of 16 amino acids. Germline CDR1 SQVTM, CDR2 ANQGSEA. The CDR3 region is CSVRGLAGFETDTQYF. CDR3 sequence (DNA): TGCAGCGTTAGGGGACTAGCGGGTTTTGAGACAGATACGCAGTATTTT.

The J gene is TRBJ2-5, the V gene TRBV19; 7 bases match TRBD1. Germline V gene sequence: CDR1 LNHDA, CDR2 SQIVND (reference sequence). V lost 4 bases and J lost 3; bases outside the gene matches: 8. The CDR3 spans 15 residues. In DNA form, the CDR3 reads TGTGCCAGTAGTAGTCGGACGACAGGGAAAGAGACCCAGTACTTC. Encoded protein: CASSSRTTGKETQYF.

CDR3 loop: CASSLRQGSTGELFF. In DNA form, the CDR3 reads TGTGCCAGCAGCCTTAGACAGGGGAGCACCGGGGAGCTGTTTTTT. This rearrangement joins TRBV6-5 to TRBJ2-2; the match to TRBD1 covers 8 bases. Germline CDR1 and CDR2: MNHEY and SVGAGI. This CDR3 has 15 residues. V gave up 6 bases and J gave up 4 bases; unmatched junction bases: 7.

This chain connects TRBV6-5 to TRBJ1-2; D perhaps matches TRBD1 (5 bases). Germline values: CDR1 MNHEY, CDR2 SVGAGI. Trimming removed 1 base from V and 4 bases from J, with 16 bases in between. This CDR3 is built from 16 residues. The CDR3 bases are TGTGCCAGCAGTTACTACGCCTCGACAGCCAGCTATGGCTACACCTTC. This translates into CASSYYASTASYGYTF.

The chain is built from TRBV27 and TRBJ2-6; 7 positions agree with TRBD2. This CDR3 has 17 residues. Germline V gene lookup returns CDR1 MNHEY and CDR2 SMNVEV (reference sequence). V dropped 6 bases and J dropped 1; count of bases not matched to a gene: 9. The CDR3, as DNA: TGTGCCAGCAGGGACTTAGCGGGCCAATCTGGGGCCAACGTCCTGACTTTC. It translates to CASRDLAGQSGANVLTF.

The chain joins TRBV6-5 to TRBJ2-5; 8 nucleotides agree with TRBD2. The CDR3 extends over 15 amino acids. CDR1 MNHEY and CDR2 SVGAGI come from the germline V gene. Losses at the gene ends were 6 bases for V and 4 bases for J; bases not matched to a gene: 10. CDR3 DNA: TGTGCCAGCAGCTCTTGGGCGGGAGGTAGAGAGACCCAGTACTTC. Amino acids: CASSSWAGGRETQYF.

The chain has TRBV7-2 and TRBJ1-6; the match to TRBD1 covers 7 bases. Losses at the gene ends were 3 bases for V and 8 bases for J; bases not matched to a gene: 7. CDR1 and CDR2 (germline): SGHTA, FQGNSA. This CDR3 region has 15 residues. As DNA, the CDR3 is TGTGCCAGCAGCTTTAATTGGCAGGGGGATTCACCCCTCCACTTT. Its protein is CASSFNWQGDSPLHF.

The genes are TRBV6-6 and TRBJ2-5; D is unclear. The germline V and J ends were trimmed by 5 bases and 1 base, with 5 bases remaining between them. Germline V CDR1 and CDR2: MNHNY, SVGAGI (reference sequence). This CDR3 is built from 12 residues. CDR3 bases: TGTGCCAGCAGTGAGTTCCAAGAGACCCAGTACTTC. Translation: CASSEFQETQYF.

J is TRBJ2-5 and V is TRBV19; D is ambiguous. In germline, CDR1 is LNHDA, CDR2 SQIVND (reference sequence). This CDR3 region has 13 residues. V was trimmed by 4 bases and J by 3 bases, leaving 9 bases between them. The CDR3 loop reads CASSRHNEETQYF. The CDR3 DNA reads TGTGCCAGTAGTAGGCACAACGAAGAGACCCAGTACTTC.

The CDR3 region has the DNA TGTGCCAGCAGCTTAACAACGGGAGGGCGGGGTGAGCAGTTCTTC. It is translated as CASSLTTGGRGEQFF. V is TRBV7-3 and J is TRBJ2-1, with 8 bases fitting TRBD2. V dropped 0 bases and J dropped 9; count of bases not matched to a gene: 7. This CDR3 spans 15 amino acids. The germline V gene encodes CDR1 SGHTA and CDR2 FQGTGA.

V gene TRBV27 combines with J gene TRBJ2-7, with D unclear. CDR3 length: 15 amino acids. V lost 5 bases, J lost 3 bases, and 17 bases lay in between. The V gene's germline CDR1 is MNHEY and CDR2 SMNVEV (reference sequence). The CDR3 DNA follows: TGTGCCAGCAGTCTAAGGGCAGTCAACAACTACGAGCAGTACTTC. This translates into CASSLRAVNNYEQYF.

The chain employs TRBV5-4 and TRBJ2-1; 8 nucleotides line up with TRBD1. V shed 6 bases, J shed 7 bases, and the junction held 6 bases outside the gene matches. There are 13 residues in the CDR3. Germline lookup yields CDR1 SGHNT and CDR2 YYREEE (reference sequence). The CDR3 nucleotides read TGTGCCAGCACCCAAGACAGGGGTAATGAGCAGTTCTTC. Protein: CASTQDRGNEQFF.

This sequence joins TRBV6-5 and TRBJ2-5; 8 nucleotides agree with TRBD1. The germline CDR1 and CDR2 sequences are MNHEY and SVGAGI. The CDR3 spans 15 residues. J gave up 0 bases and V 6 bases, and 6 bases lay outside the gene matches. CDR3 nucleotides: TGTGCCAGCAGGGAGACAGGGGCTCACCAAGAGACCCAGTACTTC. It yields the protein CASRETGAHQETQYF.